These 24 T cell receptor beta chains originate from one sample sequenced in a study of technical replicates of blood from four donors. The assay was immunoSEQ multiplex PCR, and TCRdb's table has in-frame clones only and misses some. The data contain 85,000 to 95,000 clones, 95% to 97% of them singletons. The sample comprised T cells isolated from PBMCs. These receptors all stem from a human donor in good health.

This chain uses TRBV11-2 with TRBJ2-5, with D uncertain. This CDR3 has 14 residues. V was cut by 1 base and J by 4 bases, with 10 bases left in between. The germline gives CDR1 SGHAT, CDR2 FQNNGV. The CDR3 bases are TGTGCCAGCAGCTTAGGGCAGGTGTCAGAGACCCAGTACTTC. It translates to CASSLGQVSETQYF.

This chain joins TRBV28 and TRBJ2-1; TRBD2 aligns across 8 bases. The germline V gene has CDR1 MDHEN and CDR2 SYDVKM. V lost 5 bases, J lost 3 bases, and 6 bases stayed unmatched. The CDR3 totals 15 residues. For the CDR3, the DNA is TGTGCCAGCAGTCGAGCGGGAGAGGGCTACAATGAGCAGTTCTTC. This codes for CASSRAGEGYNEQFF.

The V gene is TRBV7-2, the J gene TRBJ1-1; TRBD1 aligns across 7 bases. CDR1 SGHTA and CDR2 FQGNSA come from the germline V gene. With V trimmed by 5 bases and J by 7 bases, 7 bases remained unmatched. The CDR3 consists of 13 residues. This CDR3 reads CASSTTGFNEAFF. DNA for the CDR3: TGTGCCAGCAGCACGACAGGGTTTAATGAAGCTTTCTTT.

The chain is built from TRBV28 and TRBJ2-7, with unresolved D. V lost 3 bases to trimming and J lost 5 bases, with 8 bases between them. CDR1 and CDR2 (germline): MDHEN, SYDVKM. This CDR3 contains 12 residues. CDR3 sequence reads: CASSFSGNEQYF. As DNA, the CDR3 is TGTGCCAGCAGTTTCTCGGGTAACGAGCAGTACTTC.

The chain employs TRBV27 and TRBJ2-3, with TRBD2 matching over 10 bases. V was pared by 5 bases and J by 7 bases, with 9 bases of the junction left unmatched. Germline assignment: CDR1 MNHEY and CDR2 SMNVEV (reference sequence). CDR3 size: 15 residues. The CDR3 here is CASSPEREGVYTQYF. The CDR3 region has the DNA TGTGCCAGCAGTCCAGAGCGGGAGGGTGTCTATACGCAGTATTTT.

This chain connects TRBV13 to TRBJ2-3; 9 bases match TRBD2. Trimming removed 1 base from V and 0 bases from J; junction bases left unmatched: 5. The V gene's germline CDR1 is PRHDT and CDR2 FYEKMQ (reference sequence). This CDR3 comprises 17 residues. The CDR3: CASSLEGLAGSTDTQYF. The CDR3 region has the DNA TGTGCCAGCAGCTTAGAAGGCCTAGCGGGAAGCACAGATACGCAGTATTTT.

The chain combines TRBV27 with TRBJ1-5; 8 bases agree with TRBD1. V gave up 2 bases and J gave up 6 bases; unmatched junction bases: 6. Germline V gives CDR1 MNHEY, CDR2 SMNVEV (reference sequence). This CDR3 has 15 residues. The CDR3 DNA reads TGTGCCAGCAGTTTAGTGACAGGGGATTTTCAGCCCCAGCATTTT. Amino acid sequence: CASSLVTGDFQPQHF.

The chain links TRBV27 to TRBJ2-1, with 8 bases lining up with TRBD1. CDR1 and CDR2 from the germline V gene are MNHEY and SMNVEV (reference sequence). The CDR3 is 15 residues long. Germline trimming cut 5 bases from V and 5 bases from J; bases unmatched to any gene: 8. The CDR3 loop is CASSPMGQANNEQFF. The CDR3 DNA is TGTGCCAGCAGTCCCATGGGACAGGCCAACAATGAGCAGTTCTTC.

The gene calls are TRBV6-6 and TRBJ2-3; D perhaps matches TRBD2 (6 bases). V lost 6 bases and J 0 bases, leaving 16 bases between the germline ends. Germline V lookup: CDR1 MNHNY, CDR2 SVGAGI (reference sequence). The CDR3 extends over 16 amino acids. CDR3 DNA sequence: TGTGCCAGCAGCGACGGACTACGATATAGCACAGATACGCAGTATTTT. It yields the protein CASSDGLRYSTDTQYF.

V gene TRBV6-4 combines with J gene TRBJ2-1; D gene unclear. The germline V and J ends were trimmed by 4 bases and 6 bases, with 10 bases remaining between them. The CDR3 has 13 amino acids. Germline CDR1 is MRHNA and CDR2 is SNTAGT. DNA for the CDR3: TGTGCCAGCAGTGGCAGGATCCCCAATGAGCAGTTCTTC. Amino acids: CASSGRIPNEQFF.

The gene calls are TRBV7-2 and TRBJ2-7; 7 bases fit TRBD2. This CDR3 is 14 amino acids long. V gave up 3 bases and J gave up 4 bases; unmatched junction bases: 6. Germline V gene lookup returns CDR1 SGHTA and CDR2 FQGNSA. The CDR3 sequence: CASSFWGRAYEQYF. CDR3 nucleotide sequence: TGTGCCAGCAGCTTTTGGGGGAGGGCATACGAGCAGTACTTC.

The chain combines TRBV19 with TRBJ1-5; D might be TRBD1 (5 bases). V lost 6 bases, J lost 3 bases, and 21 bases lay in between. CDR3 length: 17 residues. Germline CDR1 reads LNHDA; CDR2 reads SQIVND (reference sequence). CDR3 residues: CASSDITADRVNQPQHF. In DNA form, the CDR3 reads TGTGCCAGTAGCGATATAACCGCTGACAGAGTCAATCAGCCCCAGCATTTT.

The rearrangement uses TRBV10-2 and TRBJ2-1; 8 bases map to TRBD2. The CDR3 runs 16 residues. Per germline, CDR1 WSHSY and CDR2 SAAADI. V shed 3 bases, J shed 1 base, and the junction held 5 bases outside the gene matches. CDR3 residues: CASSDVVAGSYNEQFF. As DNA, the CDR3 is TGCGCCAGCAGTGACGTGGTAGCGGGGTCCTACAATGAGCAGTTCTTC.

The V call is TRBV5-6, the J call TRBJ2-7; TRBD1 is a possible D gene (7 bases). The CDR3 is 16 amino acids. The ends were cut back, 1 base at V and 3 bases at J, with 17 bases in the middle. Germline-derived CDR1 and CDR2 are SGHDT and YYEEEE. CDR3 sequence: CASSLPGETGDYEQYF. The CDR3 DNA reads TGTGCCAGCAGCTTGCCGGGGGAAACAGGGGACTACGAGCAGTACTTC.

This chain links TRBV11-2 with TRBJ2-3; 11 bases line up with TRBD2. This CDR3 has 16 amino acids. Trimming removed 5 bases from V and 1 base from J; junction bases left unmatched: 5. In germline, CDR1 is SGHAT, CDR2 FQNNGV. CDR3 sequence: CASSPTLAGGTDTQYF. The CDR3 bases are TGTGCCAGCAGCCCCACACTAGCGGGAGGCACAGATACGCAGTATTTT.

The rearrangement uses TRBV12-2 and TRBJ1-5; the table's TRBD1 call for D was not verified on the DNA. TRBV12-2 is flagged as a pseudogene. The CDR3 contains 15 residues. The CDR3 reads CASRLHRVRYQPQHF. CDR3 in DNA: TGTGCAAGTCGCTTACACAGGGTTCGATATCAGCCCCAGCATTTT.

This chain links TRBV10-3 with TRBJ2-3; D unclear. Germline V gives CDR1 ENHRY, CDR2 SYGVKD. The CDR3 totals 12 residues. The V end was cut by 6 bases, the J end by 0 bases, with 4 bases between. The CDR3 here is CAISLSTDTQYF. The CDR3 DNA reads as TGTGCCATCAGCTTGAGCACAGATACGCAGTATTTT.

The V gene is TRBV9, the J gene TRBJ2-5; D might be TRBD2 (7 bases). The V end lost 4 bases, the J end lost 5 bases, and 18 bases lay between the germline ends. CDR1 is SGDLS, CDR2 YYNGEE, per germline. CDR3 length equals 15 residues. This chain's CDR3 is CASSPSGGGTETQYF. CDR3 nucleotides: TGTGCCAGCAGCCCCTCGGGCGGGGGCACGGAGACCCAGTACTTC.

This rearrangement joins TRBV5-1 to TRBJ2-7; 7 bases are a match to TRBD2. The CDR3 length is 16 residues. The germline V gene has CDR1 SGHRS and CDR2 YFSETQ. V shed 0 bases and J 2 bases; nucleotides not matched to a gene: 8. The CDR3 is CASSLGGGPHTYEQYF. The CDR3 DNA sequence: TGCGCCAGCAGCTTGGGCGGGGGTCCTCACACCTACGAGCAGTACTTC.

V is TRBV11-3 and J is TRBJ2-7; a weak D match, TRBD2 (6 bases). The germline gives CDR1 SGHNT, CDR2 YENEEA. V lost 5 bases and J lost 2, with 13 bases in between. The CDR3 is made up of 14 amino acids. This CDR3 is CASSPGTYPYEQYF. In DNA form, the CDR3 reads TGTGCCAGCAGCCCGGGGACTTACCCCTACGAGCAGTACTTC.

The chain links TRBV7-9 to TRBJ2-7, with 8 bases identical to TRBD2. The J segment lost 0 bases and the V segment lost 7 bases, leaving 5 bases of the junction unmatched. CDR3 length: 14 amino acids. From germline, CDR1 is SEHNR and CDR2 FQNEAQ (reference sequence). This chain's CDR3 is CASIKSGSSYEQYF. DNA for the CDR3: TGTGCCAGCATTAAAAGCGGGAGCTCCTACGAGCAGTACTTC.

The V and J genes are TRBV6-6 and TRBJ1-4; D is undetermined. The germline V and J ends were trimmed by 2 bases and 8 bases, with 18 bases remaining between them. Germline V lookup: CDR1 MNHNY, CDR2 SVGAGI (reference sequence). This CDR3 contains 16 residues. The DNA for the CDR3 is TGTGCCAGCAGTTACCCGGACCGCAACGGGGAGGAAAAACTGTTTTTT. Protein product: CASSYPDRNGEEKLFF.

The V and J genes are TRBV11-2 and TRBJ2-5, with 12 bases identical to TRBD2. The ends lost 4 bases at V and 7 bases at J; junction bases unmatched: 19. The CDR3 consists of 19 residues. Germline loops: CDR1 SGHAT, CDR2 FQNNGV. The chain's CDR3 is CASSSMDRTSGNLLGTQYF. The CDR3, as DNA: TGTGCCAGCAGCTCCATGGACAGGACTAGCGGGAACCTCCTCGGGACCCAGTACTTC. The whole variable domain, remainder taken from reference TRBV11-2 and TRBJ2-5, is EAGVAQSPRYKIIEKRQSVAFWCNPISGHATLYWYQQILGQGPKLLIQFQNNGVVDDSQLPKDRFSAERLKGVDSTLKIQPAKLEDSAVYLCASSSMDRTSGNLLGTQYFGPGTRLLVL.

CDR3 DNA sequence: TGTGCCAGCAGTGAACAGGGGGGCAATCAGCCCCAGCATTTT. This sequence encodes CASSEQGGNQPQHF. This chain uses TRBV2 with TRBJ1-5; the match to TRBD1 covers 7 bases. V dropped 2 bases and J dropped 2; count of bases not matched to a gene: 0. CDR3 length: 14 amino acids. The germline V gene encodes CDR1 SNHLY and CDR2 FYNNEI. Using reference TRBV2 and TRBJ1-5 for the parts outside the CDR3, the full variable domain is EPEVTQTPSHQVTQMGQEVILRCVPISNHLYFYWYRQILGQKVEFLVSFYNNEISEKSEIFDDQFSVERPDGSNFTLKIRSTKLEDSAMYFCASSEQGGNQPQHFGDGTRLSIL.